The source of this TCR beta chain is a study of shared clonotypes between healthy human individuals. Across the whole study: A couple of female and three male donors aged 18 to 49 were enrolled.

As processed by the authors: Junction-only immunoSEQ data arrived without quality scores, meaning filtering differed. TCRdb's table, derived via immunoSEQ multiplex PCR, lists solely in-frame clones and lacks some. The D gene and trimming were derived from the DNA, and the V and J assignments and clone size from that table. This table holds about 2.3 million clones, about nine tenths found once. Germline V gene sequence: CDR1 SGHNT, CDR2 YENEEA. V trimming: 5 bases; J trimming: 4 bases; junction bases outside the gene matches: 9. This CDR3 is 16 amino acids long. Material: naive CD4+ T cells from PBMCs. Stated subset: CD45RA+ positively selected. The chain links TRBV11-3 to TRBJ2-2; 8 positions agree with TRBD1. The TCR originated in a man aged 18 to 30 in good health. Some clones in this sample may be carry-over from other donors' samples. CDR3 DNA sequence: TGTGCCAGCAGCCCTCGAGGCAGGGGGCTCACCGGGGAGCTGTTTTTT. Its protein is CASSPRGRGLTGELFF.